A selection of T cell receptor beta chains follows, all from one sample in a study of molecular identifiers for immune sequencing clone quantification. TCRdb reprocessed the PCR reads with MiXCR, giving one entry per CDR3 protein. This table has some 680,000 distinct CDR3 sequences, 25% appearing once. Sequenced sample: naive CD8+ T cells from blood, with Jurkat cell RNA spiked in. The receptors derive from a human donor in good health. Some libraries in this study had Jurkat cell RNA spiked in. CDR3s include the opening cysteine and the closing phenylalanine or tryptophan. D genes are given only for firm matches. Not every row has a clone size; where given, it reads once, few, many or a size class.

J	V	size	D	DNA	CDR3
TRBJ1-1	TRBV4-1	few	-	TGCGCCAGCAGCCAAGGGGCCAGGGCCTGGGACACTGAAGCTTTCTTT	CASSQGARAWDTEAFF
TRBJ2-7	TRBV6-2/TRBV6-3	-	-	TGTGCCAGCAGTTACTCGACTACTCGTTACCTATCAGGGCCCTACGAGCAGTACTTC	CASSYSTTRYLSGPYEQYF
TRBJ2-7	TRBV12-3/TRBV12-4	-	-	TGTGCCAGCAGTCCAATCCAGACTCCTATACGCGAGCAGTACTTC	CASSPIQTPIREQYF
TRBJ2-3	TRBV2	many	-	TGTGCCAGCAGCCCCATACTCGGCACAGATACGCAGTATTTT	CASSPILGTDTQYF
TRBJ2-3	TRBV7-9	-	TRBD2	TGTGCCAGCACAGCTATCCAAAGCCCCCTTAGCGGGGGTACGGATACGCAGTATTTT	CASTAIQSPLSGGTDTQYF
TRBJ2-5	TRBV12-3/TRBV12-4	-	TRBD1	TGTGCCAGCAGTCCCGGGACAGGGCCTAATTGGGGGACCCAGTACTTC	CASSPGTGPNWGTQYF
TRBJ1-6	TRBV4-3	-	-	TGCGCCAGCAGCCACTTGGGGCGCTCCTATAATTCACCCCTCCACTTT	CASSHLGRSYNSPLHF
TRBJ2-5	TRBV10-3	-	TRBD2	TGTGCCATCAGCCGACTAGCGTCCCAAGAGACCCAGTACTTC	CAISRLASQETQYF
TRBJ2-1	TRBV18	few	TRBD2	TGTGCCAGCTCCCAGCGGGGGGGCCACAATGAGCAGTTCTTC	CASSQRGGHNEQFF
TRBJ1-2	TRBV14	-	TRBD1	TGTGCCAGCAGCCCGACAGGGGGCCCCTTCTATGGCTACACCTTC	CASSPTGGPFYGYTF
TRBJ2-7	TRBV27	few	-	TGTGCCAGCAGTTTATGGGCGACCAGGAACGAGCAGTACTTC	CASSLWATRNEQYF
TRBJ2-5	TRBV6-5	-	-	TGTGCCAGCAGCCCCGGTGATCCGCGGCAAGAGACCCAGTACTTC	CASSPGDPRQETQYF
TRBJ2-2	TRBV12-3/TRBV12-4	many	-	TGTGCCAGCAGTGACGGGAACACCGGGGAGCTGTTTTTT	CASSDGNTGELFF
TRBJ1-3	TRBV28	-	-	TGTGCCAGCAGGAGACGAGGAACCTTTGGAAACACCATATATTTT	CASRRRGTFGNTIYF
TRBJ2-2	TRBV7-9	few	-	TGTGCCAGCAGCTTAGGTCACTTAAACACCGGGGAGCTGTTTTTT	CASSLGHLNTGELFF
TRBJ2-7	TRBV27	few	-	TGTGCCAGCAGCCACGCAATCACAGGTACCTACGAGCAGTACTTC	CASSHAITGTYEQYF